Below are 32 T cell receptor beta chains sequenced from a single sample in a study of cytomegalovirus exposure and HLA in healthy donors. The PCR ran on 60 Vbeta and 13 Jbeta primers. Produced via immunoSEQ multiplex PCR; TCRdb's table is partial and in-frame only. The repertoire includes about 120,000 clones, 75% to 90% of them detected once, and 1.5% to 2% sits in the top ten. The sequenced sample was PBMCs. The receptors originated from a man aged 35 to 55 in good health and CMV-seronegative.

This clone was seen only a few times. A read error is likely, as this CDR3 ends without the conserved phenylalanine or tryptophan. The limits of the CDR3 on the DNA are not certain, so only TCRdb's listed CDR3 is given. The chain recombines TRBV30 with TRBJ1-4; the table's D call of TRBD1 was not tested on the DNA. The CDR3 totals 16 residues, both ends included. Germline V gene sequence: CDR1 GTSNPN, CDR2 SVGIG (reference sequence). The CDR3 protein is CAWRGHKTDVMKNCFL.

The chain links TRBV6-5 to TRBJ1-1; D is undetermined. Germline CDR1 MNHEY, CDR2 SVGAGI. The germline V and J ends were trimmed by 6 bases and 1 base, with 9 bases remaining between them. This CDR3 comprises 13 residues. The CDR3 loop reads CASRYSGNTEAFF. In nucleotides, the CDR3 is TGTGCCAGCAGGTACAGCGGGAACACTGAAGCTTTCTTT.

The genes are TRBV20-1 and TRBJ2-1; D gene ambiguous. The CDR3 has 11 residues. Germline V lookup: CDR1 DFQATT, CDR2 SNEGSKA (reference sequence). The V end was cut by 1 base, the J end by 13 bases, with 11 bases between. CDR3 nucleotides: TGCAGTGCTAGAGGATTGCAAAGCCAGTTCTTC. This sequence encodes CSARGLQSQFF.

The chain recombines TRBV19 with TRBJ1-3, with a possible D match to TRBD1 (5 bases). CDR3 length equals 15 residues. Between the trimmed V and J ends, which lost 8 bases and 0 bases, there was a span of 14 bases. Germline loops: CDR1 LNHDA, CDR2 SQIVND (reference sequence). The CDR3 loop reads CASQVTGDSGNTIYF. The CDR3 DNA reads as TGTGCCAGTCAAGTAACAGGAGACTCTGGAAACACCATATATTTT.

The V gene is TRBV15, the J gene TRBJ1-6; possible D gene TRBD1, 5 bases. V was pared by 3 bases and J by 9 bases, with 18 bases between. The CDR3 is 16 residues long. Per germline, CDR1 LNHNV and CDR2 YYDKDF (reference sequence). The CDR3 coding sequence is TGTGCCACCAGCAGGCGCACCGGGGGGGGTGGTTCACCCCTCCACTTT. Translating it yields CATSRRTGGGGSPLHF. Supplemented by reference TRBV15 and TRBJ1-6, the full variable domain reads DAMVIQNPRYQVTQFGKPVTLSCSQTLNHNVMYWYQQKSSQAPKLLFHYYDKDFNNEADTPDNFQSRRPNTSFCFLDIRSPGLGDTAMYLCATSRRTGGGGSPLHFGNGTRLTVT.

V usage is TRBV7-9 and J usage is TRBJ2-1, with D tentatively TRBD2 (6 bases). Germline V lookup: CDR1 SEHNR, CDR2 FQNEAQ (reference sequence). The CDR3 is 12 amino acids. Between the trimmed V and J ends, which lost 4 bases and 8 bases, there was a span of 9 bases. The CDR3 coding sequence is TGTGCCAGCAGCTGGAGGGGTGATGAGCAGTTCTTC. Residues: CASSWRGDEQFF.

The gene calls are TRBV10-3 and TRBJ1-1; D is perhaps TRBD1 (5 bases). Germline assignment: CDR1 ENHRY and CDR2 SYGVKD. This CDR3 has 15 amino acids. With 3 bases removed from V and 4 bases from J, the gap between germline ends came to 15 bases. CDR3 DNA sequence: TGTGCCATCAGTGACCTAGGGGTAGGGGCCACTGAAGCTTTCTTT. Translated, it gives CAISDLGVGATEAFF.

The V call is TRBV5-4, the J call TRBJ2-5; maybe TRBD1 (5 bases). The CDR3 is 14 amino acids. The V end lost 0 bases, the J end lost 2 bases, and 8 bases lay between the germline ends. Germline lookup yields CDR1 SGHNT and CDR2 YYREEE (reference sequence). Here the CDR3 reads CASSLADRQETQYF. For the CDR3, the DNA is TGTGCCAGCAGCTTGGCCGACAGACAAGAGACCCAGTACTTC.

This sequence joins TRBV18 and TRBJ1-1; TRBD1 agrees at 9 bases. V trimming: 6 bases; J trimming: 5 bases; junction bases outside the gene matches: 7. CDR1 KGHSH and CDR2 LQKENI come from the germline V gene. This CDR3 has 14 amino acids. The CDR3 DNA is TGTGCCAGCTCCCGGGACAGGGTGGGGACTGAAGCTTTCTTT. It is translated as CASSRDRVGTEAFF.

V gene TRBV7-9 combines with J gene TRBJ2-3; no firm D call. Germline-derived CDR1 and CDR2 are SEHNR and FQNEAQ (reference sequence). The V end was cut by 1 base, the J end by 4 bases, with 9 bases between. The CDR3 consists of 14 residues. In nucleotides, the CDR3 is TGTGCCAGCAGCTTAGGTTTGGCACCAGATACGCAGTATTTT. Translated, it gives CASSLGLAPDTQYF.

V is TRBV18 and J is TRBJ1-1; tentative D call: TRBD1 (6 bases). Germline lookup yields CDR1 KGHSH and CDR2 LQKENI. This CDR3 spans 15 amino acids. Trimming took 3 bases from V and 3 from J, leaving 14 bases between them. This CDR3 is CASSPPQGWDTEAFF. The CDR3 coding sequence is TGTGCCAGCTCACCTCCGCAGGGGTGGGACACTGAAGCTTTCTTT.

The chain carries TRBV29-1 and TRBJ1-6; 8 bases are shared with TRBD1. The CDR3 totals 13 residues. J was trimmed by 8 bases and V by 5 bases; bases with no gene match: 5. Germline-derived CDR1 and CDR2 are SQVTM and ANQGSEA. For the CDR3, the DNA is TGCAGCGTTCGGCAACAGGGGGATTCACCCCTCCACTTT. Protein sequence: CSVRQQGDSPLHF.

Note on this clone: The junction shows a germline mismatch at one end, possibly a read error. The sample contains more than one DNA sequence encoding this CDR3. This chain connects TRBV18 to TRBJ2-3; D possibly corresponds to TRBD1 (6 bases). The germline CDR1 and CDR2 sequences are KGHSH and LQKENI. The CDR3 is 13 residues long. For the CDR3, the DNA is TGTGCCAGCTCACCAAAGGGGGTAGATACACAGTATTTT. Translation: CASSPKGVDTQYF.

This clone was seen more than once but under ten times. This chain links TRBV9 with TRBJ2-2, with 7 bases that match TRBD2. CDR3 length: 16 amino acids. The V segment lost 4 bases and the J segment 0 bases; nucleotides outside the gene matches: 6. The V gene's germline CDR1 is SGDLS and CDR2 YYNGEE. The chain's CDR3 is CASSSPGLTNTGELFF. The CDR3 DNA sequence: TGTGCCAGCAGCTCACCGGGACTAACGAACACCGGGGAGCTGTTTTTT.

The chain couples TRBV6-5 to TRBJ1-1; 7 nucleotides match TRBD1. CDR1 is MNHEY and CDR2 is SVGAGI in the germline V gene. The length of the CDR3 is 13 residues. The V gene end was trimmed by 7 bases and the J gene end by 7 bases; junction bases not matched to a gene: 9. The DNA of the CDR3 is TGTGCCAGCACCCACAGGGCAGGGGGTGAAGCTTTCTTT. Amino acids: CASTHRAGGEAFF.

The chain carries TRBV9 and TRBJ2-7; TRBD1 aligns across 11 bases. Germline V CDR1 and CDR2: SGDLS, YYNGEE. Trimming at V came to 5 bases and at J to 3 bases, leaving 4 bases not matched to a gene. This CDR3 is 14 amino acids long. The CDR3 region is CASSAGTGGYEQYF. The CDR3 nucleotides read TGTGCCAGCAGTGCCGGGACAGGGGGCTACGAGCAGTACTTC.

The chain joins TRBV18 to TRBJ2-5; 10 bases match TRBD1. The CDR3 extends over 14 amino acids. Trimming took 6 bases from V and 4 from J; bases not matched to a gene: 5. The germline CDR1 and CDR2 sequences are KGHSH and LQKENI. This chain's CDR3 is CASSGGQGLETQYF. In nucleotides, the CDR3 is TGTGCCAGCTCCGGGGGACAGGGGCTAGAGACCCAGTACTTC.

The rearrangement joins TRBV7-2 to TRBJ1-2, with D perhaps matching TRBD1 (5 bases). V was clipped by 2 bases and J by 7 bases, with 8 bases between them. The CDR3 is 12 residues long. The germline CDR1 and CDR2 sequences are SGHTA and FQGNSA. CDR3 coding DNA: TGTGCCAGCAGCTTACAGGGCCGTGGCTACACCTTC. Residues: CASSLQGRGYTF.

The chain recombines TRBV7-2 with TRBJ2-3; 11 nucleotides line up with TRBD2. Per germline, CDR1 SGHTA and CDR2 FQGNSA. Trimming removed 0 bases from V and 5 bases from J; junction bases left unmatched: 1. The CDR3 has 15 amino acids. The CDR3 region has the DNA TGTGCCAGCAGCTTAGCGGGGACTAGCGGAGATACGCAGTATTTT. The encoded protein is CASSLAGTSGDTQYF.

This rearrangement joins TRBV5-4 to TRBJ1-1; no reliable D call. This CDR3 has 14 residues. Germline assignment: CDR1 SGHNT and CDR2 YYREEE (reference sequence). V dropped 7 bases and J dropped 5 bases, with 18 bases sitting between them. As DNA, the CDR3 is TGTGCCAGCGGGAGTATTGGGGTGGGAACTGAAGCTTTCTTT. It codes for CASGSIGVGTEAFF. The full variable domain, with the rest looked up from reference TRBV5-4 and TRBJ1-1, is ETGVTQSPTHLIKTRGQQVTLRCSSQSGHNTVSWYQQALGQGPQFIFQYYREEENGRGNFPPRFSGLQFPNYSSELNVNALELDDSALYLCASGSIGVGTEAFFGQGTRLTVV.

The chain is built from TRBV30 and TRBJ1-6; the match to TRBD1 covers 9 bases. Trimming took 3 bases from V and 3 from J; bases not matched to a gene: 9. Germline lookup yields CDR1 GTSNPN and CDR2 SVGIG (reference sequence). This CDR3 contains 17 residues. The CDR3 DNA reads TGTGCCTGGAGGGGGGACAGGGAAAGAAGCTATAATTCACCCCTCCACTTT. Translation gives CAWRGDRERSYNSPLHF.

The J gene is TRBJ1-4, the V gene TRBV2; 9 bases line up with TRBD1. The CDR3 consists of 14 residues. Germline-derived CDR1 and CDR2 are SNHLY and FYNNEI. J lost 5 bases, V lost 4 bases, and 2 bases had no gene match. The CDR3 here is CASSGGTGNEKLFF. The CDR3, as DNA: TGTGCCAGCAGTGGCGGGACAGGGAATGAAAAACTGTTTTTT.

The chain carries TRBV4-3 and TRBJ2-2, with 8 bases aligning to TRBD1. CDR3 length: 15 amino acids. The ends lost 4 bases at V and 6 bases at J; junction bases unmatched: 7. CDR1 is LGHNA and CDR2 is YSLEER in the germline V gene. The CDR3 is CASSLGTGRAGELFF. The CDR3 coding sequence is TGCGCCAGCAGCCTAGGGACAGGCCGGGCCGGGGAGCTGTTTTTT.

This clone was counted a few times. The chain is built from TRBV19 and TRBJ2-5; D uncertain. V was shortened by 6 bases and J by 7 bases, with 18 bases between the two germline ends. The CDR3 extends over 14 amino acids. Germline V CDR1 and CDR2: LNHDA, SQIVND (reference sequence). CDR3 coding DNA: TGTGCCAGTAGACGGCCAGGCAGTGAAGGGACCCAGTACTTC. This sequence encodes CASRRPGSEGTQYF. Full variable domain (remainder filled in from reference TRBV19 and TRBJ2-5): DGGITQSPKYLFRKEGQNVTLSCEQNLNHDAMYWYRQDPGQGLRLIYYSQIVNDFQKGDIAEGYSVSREKKESFPLTVTSAQKNPTAFYLCASRRPGSEGTQYFGPGTRLLVL.

The chain joins TRBV10-3 to TRBJ1-2; D is possibly TRBD1 (6 bases). The CDR3 is made up of 17 amino acids. CDR1 is ENHRY and CDR2 is SYGVKD in the germline V gene. V lost 5 bases and J 1 base, leaving 20 bases between the germline ends. In nucleotides, the CDR3 is TGTGCCATCAGTCAACGGAGACAGGACCATAATAACTATGGCTACACCTTC. Translated: CAISQRRQDHNNYGYTF.

In its sample, this clone was seen once. V usage is TRBV27 and J usage is TRBJ1-5, with 7 bases identical to TRBD1. This CDR3 region has 15 residues. From germline, CDR1 is MNHEY and CDR2 SMNVEV (reference sequence). J gave up 3 bases and V 2 bases, and 4 bases lay outside the gene matches. The CDR3 region is CASSLDREFNQPQHF. The CDR3 DNA reads TGTGCCAGCAGTTTAGACAGGGAATTCAATCAGCCCCAGCATTTT.

V gene TRBV10-3 combines with J gene TRBJ1-4, with D perhaps TRBD1 (6 bases). CDR1 is ENHRY and CDR2 is SYGVKD in the germline V gene. V lost 3 bases and J lost 7, with 12 bases in between. The CDR3 contains 14 residues. CDR3 nucleotides: TGTGCCATCAGTGATCCGCAGGGGAGTGAAAAACTGTTTTTT. Translating it yields CAISDPQGSEKLFF.

The chain links TRBV7-9 to TRBJ1-4; D gene unclear. Germline V gene lookup returns CDR1 SEHNR and CDR2 FQNEAQ (reference sequence). Deletions cut 6 bases from V and 5 bases from J, with 16 bases between. The CDR3 is made up of 15 amino acids. For the CDR3, the DNA is TGTGCCAGCAGTTCCAATACGGAGCAAAATGAAAAACTGTTTTTT. It translates to CASSSNTEQNEKLFF. The entire variable domain, with the rest obtained from reference TRBV7-9 and TRBJ1-4, is as follows: DTGVSQNPRHKITKRGQNVTFRCDPISEHNRLYWYRQTLGQGPEFLTYFQNEAQLEKSRLLSDRFSAERPKGSFSTLEIQRTEQGDSAMYLCASSSNTEQNEKLFFGSGTQLSVL.

The count of this clone is one. The rearrangement links TRBV4-3 to TRBJ2-4; D is perhaps TRBD1 (6 bases). From germline, CDR1 is LGHNA and CDR2 YSLEER. V dropped 0 bases and J dropped 6 bases, with 15 bases sitting between them. CDR3 length: 16 amino acids. In DNA form, the CDR3 reads TGCGCCAGCAGCCAAGATAGCTGGACAGAAAGAAACATTCAGTACTTC. Its protein product is CASSQDSWTERNIQYF.

The chain uses TRBV10-3 and TRBJ2-7; 9 bases line up with TRBD1. With V trimmed by 0 bases and J by 1 base, 4 bases remained unmatched. The CDR3 extends over 16 amino acids. Germline V gene data show CDR1 as ENHRY and CDR2 as SYGVKD. In nucleotides, the CDR3 is TGTGCCATCAGTGAGTCATTGGGGACAGGGTCCTACGAGCAGTACTTC. It specifies CAISESLGTGSYEQYF.

The chain recombines TRBV2 with TRBJ2-7; D may be TRBD2 (5 bases). Per germline, CDR1 SNHLY and CDR2 FYNNEI. This CDR3 has 12 amino acids. Trimming pared 8 bases from V and 2 bases from J, leaving 10 bases between. The CDR3 reads CASERTTYEQYF. The CDR3 bases are TGTGCCAGCGAGCGGACCACCTACGAGCAGTACTTC.

The rearrangement links TRBV27 to TRBJ2-7, with D possibly matching TRBD1 (5 bases). With 5 bases removed from V and 3 bases from J, the gap between germline ends came to 14 bases. This CDR3 is built from 14 residues. Per germline, CDR1 MNHEY and CDR2 SMNVEV (reference sequence). The CDR3 reads CASSITTAGYEQYF. The CDR3 DNA reads TGTGCCAGCAGTATAACGACAGCAGGCTACGAGCAGTACTTC.